This TCR beta chain came from a study of identical twins. Study results and limitations: Models, which agreed with sharing between unrelated individuals, nonetheless underestimated the out-of-frame TCR alpha sharing seen in monozygotic twins. In cord blood, abundant beta clonotypes had fewer insertions; memory showed no trend.

As concerns this clonotype: Antigen specificity is unknown.

A universal primer site was incorporated via template switching, and the cDNA contained unique molecular identifiers. Each CDR3 protein gets one entry after TCRdb re-called the 5' RACE reads with MiXCR. The table includes 1.5 million to 2 million distinct CDR3 sequences, under 35% detected once. The CDR3 runs 17 residues. V dropped 2 bases and J dropped 5; count of bases not matched to a gene: 11. The V gene's germline CDR1 is SEHNR and CDR2 FQNEAQ (reference sequence). This TCR came from a newborn girl in good health. This chain joins TRBV7-9 and TRBJ2-1, with 8 positions matching TRBD2. The sample comprised cord blood. DNA of the CDR3: TGTGCCAGCAGCTTACAAGTTCTGGCGGGGGGCGACAATGAGCAGTTCTTC. It specifies CASSLQVLAGGDNEQFF.